This TCR beta chain originates from a study of blood T cell repertoires in COVID-19. Study information: The analysed material was cDNA or gDNA that came from T cells, B-cell-depleted T cells, or PBMCs.

V lost 9 bases and J lost 0; bases outside the gene matches: 9. The CDR3 runs 15 residues. Germline V lookup: CDR1 SEHNR, CDR2 FQNEAQ (reference sequence). Per the original data handling: The assay estimated nucleated cells by amplifying reference gene primers. Profiled with immunoSEQ multiplex PCR; TCRdb holds only in-frame clones, not every one. From that table come the V and J calls and clone size; the DNA was used to work out D and trimming. Of around 290,000 clones in the sample, approximately 89% were seen once. This study enrolled people aged about 18 to 100 from about 26 US geographic areas. The sample was PBMCs or T cells enriched from blood (not recorded which). This clonotype was sampled from a woman between 18 and 29 years old who had recovered from COVID-19. The V call is TRBV7-9, the J call TRBJ1-1; 8 bases align to TRBD1. The CDR3 bases are TGTGCCAGTACGACAGGGGTCTCTCTGAACACTGAAGCTTTCTTT. Encoded protein: CASTTGVSLNTEAFF.